This record covers a single T cell receptor (beta chain). The antigen remains undetermined. These data originate in a study of siplizumab effects on memory and regulatory T cells. V lost 3 bases, J lost 5 bases, and 14 bases lay in between. The germline V gene has CDR1 SGHTS and CDR2 YDEGEE. The CDR3 consists of 14 residues. Study outcomes and limitations: Siplizumab brought about a significant reduction in alloreactive sequences traceable to unstimulated CD4+ memory cells. Naive versus memory phenotype went unassigned for roughly 75-96% of proliferating CD4+ or CD8+ clones. The mean Treg-derived percentage of mappable alloreactive CD4+ clones was roughly 69% with siplizumab compared with approximately 25% in controls. Memory cells seemed less diverse than naive T cells, which seemed major alloresponse contributors.

Only in-frame clones appear in the TCRdb table, and some are missing; sequencing was by immunoSEQ multiplex PCR. The sample records 97,000 or so clones, 80% to 95% being singletons. This receptor was identified in a human donor in good health. The chain combines TRBV5-8 with TRBJ2-5; D is uncertain. The sample comprised CD4+ T cells sorted from blood. The CDR3 sequence: CASSSPVRWETQYF. The CDR3 DNA reads as TGTGCCAGCAGCTCCCCGGTAAGGTGGGAGACCCAGTACTTC.